The 27 T cell receptor beta chains below were found in one sample sequenced in a study of T cell changes during pregnancy in multiple sclerosis. Repertoires were generated with immunoSEQ multiplex PCR, while TCRdb's copy carries only in-frame clones and drops some. This sample carries 58,000 or so clones, around 85% of them seen once, and the ten largest clones take around 0.4%. The sequences come from CD4+ T cells from peripheral blood mononuclear cells, collected in the third trimester of pregnancy. The receptors stem from a female donor with multiple sclerosis, enrolled in a pregnancy study.

V gene TRBV18 combines with J gene TRBJ2-2; 11 bases agree with TRBD1. This CDR3 has 16 residues. V was pared by 0 bases and J by 4 bases, with 1 base of the junction left unmatched. Germline CDR1 is KGHSH and CDR2 is LQKENI. The chain's CDR3 is CASSPPGTGGTGELFF. CDR3 nucleotides: TGTGCCAGCTCACCACCCGGGACAGGGGGCACCGGGGAGCTGTTTTTT.

This clone appeared a single time. The V gene is TRBV7-2, the J gene TRBJ2-3; the match to TRBD2 covers 8 bases. This CDR3 region has 16 residues. V trimming: 1 base; J trimming: 2 bases; junction bases outside the gene matches: 5. Germline loops: CDR1 SGHTA, CDR2 FQGNSA. This CDR3 reads CASSLGSGTITDTQYF. CDR3 DNA: TGTGCCAGCAGCTTAGGTAGCGGGACTATCACAGATACGCAGTATTTT.

This chain links TRBV27 with TRBJ2-2; D gene ambiguous. Deletions cut 6 bases from V and 0 bases from J, with 8 bases between. This CDR3 spans 14 amino acids. Germline V gene sequence: CDR1 MNHEY, CDR2 SMNVEV (reference sequence). CDR3 amino acids: CASRLKTNTGELFF. In nucleotides, the CDR3 is TGTGCCAGCAGACTAAAAACGAACACCGGGGAGCTGTTTTTT.

The rearrangement links TRBV10-1 to TRBJ2-5, with D hard to call. Trimming removed 4 bases at V and 14 bases at J, with 5 bases between. From germline, CDR1 is WNHNN and CDR2 SYGVQD (reference sequence). CDR3 length: 8 amino acids. CDR3 in amino acids: CASSAYYF. For the CDR3, the DNA is TGCGCCAGCAGTGCCTACTACTTC.

The rearrangement uses TRBV5-4 and TRBJ2-5, with 9 bases identical to TRBD2. The CDR3 covers 13 residues. The V segment lost 2 bases and the J segment 12 bases; nucleotides outside the gene matches: 8. Germline values: CDR1 SGHNT, CDR2 YYREEE (reference sequence). As DNA, the CDR3 is TGTGCCAGCAGCTTAGCGGGGGGCGAGGTTAAGTACTTC. It encodes CASSLAGGEVKYF. Together with reference TRBV5-4 and TRBJ2-5, the CDR3 gives the full variable domain: ETGVTQSPTHLIKTRGQQVTLRCSSQSGHNTVSWYQQALGQGPQFIFQYYREEENGRGNFPPRFSGLQFPNYSSELNVNALELDDSALYLCASSLAGGEVKYFGPGTRLLVL.

The rearrangement uses TRBV25-1 and TRBJ1-5, with unresolved D. The CDR3 consists of 14 residues. Trimming took 4 bases from V and 0 from J, leaving 7 bases between them. CDR1 is MGHDK, CDR2 SYGVNS, per germline. The CDR3 nucleotides are TGTGCCAGCAGTGGGCCGAATAGCAATCAGCCCCAGCATTTT. This sequence encodes CASSGPNSNQPQHF.

This clone showed up just once. The chain uses TRBV27 and TRBJ2-1; a weak D match, TRBD1 (5 bases). CDR1 MNHEY and CDR2 SMNVEV come from the germline V gene (reference sequence). V lost 4 bases, J lost 0 bases, and 10 bases lay in between. The CDR3 has 15 amino acids. The CDR3 nucleotides read TGTGCCAGCAGTTCGACAGTGAGCTCCTACAATGAGCAGTTCTTC. Translating it yields CASSSTVSSYNEQFF.

About this clone: The germline gene is not matched at one end of the junction; a read error may be the cause. The gene calls are TRBV12-5 and TRBJ2-1; 9 bases match TRBD1. The germline V gene has CDR1 LGHNT and CDR2 FRNRAP. This CDR3 contains 15 residues. CDR3 sequence reads: CASGLGQGTYNEQFF. In DNA form, the CDR3 reads TGTGCTAGTGGCTTGGGACAGGGCACTTACAATGAGCAGTTCTTC. Based on the CDR3 plus reference TRBV12-5 and TRBJ2-1, the full variable domain is DARVTQTPRHKVTEMGQEVTMRCQPILGHNTVFWYRQTMMQGLELLAYFRNRAPLDDSGMPKDRFSAEMPDATLATLKIQPSEPRDSAVYFCASGLGQGTYNEQFFGPGTRLTVL.

The chain recombines TRBV5-1 with TRBJ2-2; 12 nucleotides agree with TRBD2. Germline loops: CDR1 SGHRS, CDR2 YFSETQ. The length of the CDR3 is 15 residues. Trimming cost V 4 bases and J 4 bases; bases outside gene matches: 2. This chain's CDR3 is CASSGGLAGTGELFF. CDR3 DNA sequence: TGCGCCAGCAGCGGGGGACTAGCGGGCACCGGGGAGCTGTTTTTT.

The chain couples TRBV2 to TRBJ2-5; TRBD1 might be the D (5 bases). Between the trimmed V and J ends, which lost 8 bases and 7 bases, there was a span of 20 bases. The CDR3 is 14 residues long. Germline loops: CDR1 SNHLY, CDR2 FYNNEI. The CDR3 nucleotides read TGTGCCAGCCTAAAGGGGCTCGATGCTTGGACCCAGTACTTC. Its protein product is CASLKGLDAWTQYF.

The J gene is TRBJ2-5, the V gene TRBV4-1; D gene ambiguous. This CDR3 contains 16 residues. Trimming stripped 4 bases from V and 5 bases from J, with 20 bases between. Germline assignment: CDR1 MGHRA and CDR2 YSYEKL. The CDR3, as DNA: TGCGCCAGCAGCCCCCCCCTGTCGACGAAGGAGGAGACCCAGTACTTC. It translates to CASSPPLSTKEETQYF.

This clone occurred once. The V call is TRBV6-5, the J call TRBJ1-2; 7 nucleotides line up with TRBD1. Germline CDR1 is MNHEY and CDR2 is SVGAGI. This CDR3 region has 15 residues. The J segment lost 3 bases and the V segment lost 3 bases, leaving 7 bases of the junction unmatched. CDR3 loop: CASSYSQGTHYGYTF. DNA of the CDR3: TGTGCCAGCAGTTATTCACAGGGGACCCACTATGGCTACACCTTC.

The CDR3 protein is CASSLAGQGGNQPQHF. CDR3 nucleotide sequence: TGTGCCAGCAGCTTAGCGGGACAGGGGGGCAATCAGCCCCAGCATTTT. The chain has TRBV7-2 and TRBJ1-5; 11 nucleotides align to TRBD1. Germline values: CDR1 SGHTA, CDR2 FQGNSA. The CDR3 contains 16 residues. Trimming took 0 bases from V and 2 from J; bases not matched to a gene: 0.

This clone was observed once. The chain is built from TRBV6-1 and TRBJ2-3; 7 bases align to TRBD2. The CDR3 sequence is 18 residues long. The V segment lost 2 bases and the J segment 4 bases; nucleotides outside the gene matches: 15. Germline CDR1 and CDR2: MNHNS and SASEGT. CDR3 region: CASSESPGLGAKSDTQYF. The CDR3 region has the DNA TGTGCCAGCAGTGAATCTCCAGGACTAGGAGCGAAATCAGATACGCAGTATTTT.

The chain combines TRBV30 with TRBJ2-6, with 7 bases aligning to TRBD2. Trimming removed 8 bases from V and 2 bases from J; junction bases left unmatched: 9. From germline, CDR1 is GTSNPN and CDR2 SVGIG (reference sequence). The CDR3 sequence is 15 residues long. The CDR3 DNA sequence: TGTGCCCTGTCGGCGGGGGTTACTGGGGCCAACGTCCTGACTTTC. This codes for CALSAGVTGANVLTF.

The gene calls are TRBV18 and TRBJ1-5; D is unresolved. CDR1 and CDR2 from the germline V gene are KGHSH and LQKENI. CDR3 length: 16 amino acids. Trimming removed 0 bases from V and 5 bases from J, with 14 bases in between. The CDR3 is CASSPPYDRGDQPQHF. The CDR3 coding sequence is TGTGCCAGCTCACCACCATACGACCGGGGAGATCAGCCCCAGCATTTT.

The rearrangement links TRBV6-4 to TRBJ1-2; no definite D call. CDR3 length: 14 residues. V was shortened by 2 bases and J by 4 bases, with 11 bases between the two germline ends. Germline V gene sequence: CDR1 MRHNA, CDR2 SNTAGT. Here the CDR3 DNA reads TGTGCCAGCAGTGACCCCAGCGTCCCCTATGGCTACACCTTC. Amino acid sequence: CASSDPSVPYGYTF.

The V and J genes are TRBV10-2 and TRBJ1-5; 9 bases are shared with TRBD1. The CDR3 is 16 amino acids. Looked up from germline, CDR1 is WSHSY and CDR2 is SAAADI. J lost 5 bases, V lost 5 bases, and 10 bases had no gene match. The CDR3 protein is CASSNRDRDYDQPQHF. The CDR3 region has the DNA TGCGCCAGCAGTAACCGGGACAGGGATTACGATCAGCCCCAGCATTTT.

The rearrangement joins TRBV19 to TRBJ1-1, with D tentatively TRBD1 (6 bases). The germline CDR1 and CDR2 sequences are LNHDA and SQIVND (reference sequence). V lost 6 bases and J lost 1, with 12 bases in between. This CDR3 is 14 amino acids long. The CDR3 protein is CASSSGHKNTEAFF. The CDR3 nucleotides are TGTGCCAGTAGCTCGGGACATAAGAACACTGAAGCTTTCTTT.

J is TRBJ2-7 and V is TRBV19; 7 nucleotides line up with TRBD1. The CDR3 has 11 amino acids. CDR1 is LNHDA, CDR2 SQIVND, per germline (reference sequence). The V and J ends lost 6 bases and 6 bases, in that order; junction bases with no gene match: 2. In DNA form, the CDR3 reads TGTGCCAGTAGCGACAGGGCCGAGCAGTACTTC. This gives the protein CASSDRAEQYF.

This clone showed up just a few times. This chain links TRBV25-1 with TRBJ1-6, with D possibly matching TRBD1 (5 bases). V was shortened by 3 bases and J by 8 bases, with 14 bases between the two germline ends. The CDR3 sequence is 15 residues long. Per the germline V gene, CDR1 is MGHDK and CDR2 is SYGVNS. The chain's CDR3 is CASSDSQGNHSPLHF. The CDR3 coding sequence is TGTGCCAGCAGTGATTCCCAGGGAAACCATTCACCCCTCCACTTT.

The rearrangement links TRBV6-5 to TRBJ2-7; the D gene is possibly TRBD1 (6 bases). CDR1 is MNHEY, CDR2 SVGAGI, per germline. The CDR3 has 13 residues. V gave up 4 bases and J gave up 7 bases, with 14 bases separating them. CDR3 nucleotides: TGTGCCAGCAGTTTGACAGGCTCTAGAGAGCAGTACTTC. Protein sequence: CASSLTGSREQYF.

The chain combines TRBV6-1 with TRBJ1-4; D remains unclear. The germline gives CDR1 MNHNS, CDR2 SASEGT. The CDR3 is 13 amino acids. Trimming removed 8 bases from V and 2 bases from J, with 9 bases in between. CDR3 amino acids: CASWLSTNEKLFF. CDR3 bases: TGTGCCAGCTGGCTGTCCACTAATGAAAAACTGTTTTTT.

The chain joins TRBV15 to TRBJ2-7, with 10 bases fitting TRBD1. The germline V gene has CDR1 LNHNV and CDR2 YYDKDF (reference sequence). V was pared by 5 bases and J by 9 bases, with 16 bases of the junction left unmatched. The CDR3 consists of 16 residues. CDR3 sequence (DNA): TGTGCCACCAGCTCTGAGTGGGACAGGGGATTTTTGGGGCAGTACTTC. This gives the protein CATSSEWDRGFLGQYF.

V and J are TRBV9 and TRBJ2-1; 8 bases map to TRBD1. This CDR3 comprises 15 residues. Germline V CDR1 and CDR2: SGDLS, YYNGEE. The ends lost 3 bases at V and 7 bases at J; junction bases unmatched: 9. CDR3 amino acids: CASSAGTGVSNEQFF. The CDR3 DNA reads TGTGCCAGCAGCGCCGGGACAGGAGTTTCGAATGAGCAGTTCTTC.

The CDR3 sequence: CASSLARQGGQPQHF. The DNA for the CDR3 is TGTGCCAGCAGCTTAGCGAGACAGGGTGGTCAGCCCCAGCATTTT. The rearrangement links TRBV7-8 to TRBJ1-5; 7 bases are shared with TRBD1. This CDR3 region has 15 residues. Germline V lookup: CDR1 SGHVS, CDR2 FQNEAQ. J was trimmed by 6 bases and V by 0 bases; bases with no gene match: 5.

The chain has TRBV11-2 and TRBJ1-2, with D hard to call. This CDR3 region has 17 residues. CDR1 and CDR2 (germline): SGHAT, FQNNGV. Trimming took off 0 bases at V and 5 bases at J, with 19 bases between the two ends. CDR3 sequence: CASSLDPAGRREYGYTF. CDR3 coding DNA: TGTGCCAGCAGCTTAGATCCCGCGGGGAGGAGGGAATATGGCTACACCTTC.